This section outlines one T cell receptor (beta chain) sequence together with its context. Its cognate antigen is unknown. The data derive from a study of pediatric ulcerative colitis. Study-wide findings and caveats: Clonal expansions reduced rectal repertoire diversity in acute severe colitis. This repertoire reflects total lymphocytes rather than subpopulations like regulatory T cells.

Produced via immunoSEQ multiplex PCR; TCRdb's table is partial and in-frame only. Of 55,000 to 65,000 clones detected, 77% appear once; the ten largest clones hold 5.2%. Germline lookup yields CDR1 SGHNT and CDR2 YYREEE (reference sequence). V dropped 2 bases and J dropped 4; count of bases not matched to a gene: 7. This CDR3 comprises 15 residues. This receptor was identified in a boy aged 5-17 years with moderate ulcerative colitis. Sample: blood. The genes are TRBV5-4 and TRBJ2-3; 7 bases are shared with TRBD1. The CDR3 here is CASSFITGAADTQYF. The CDR3 DNA reads as TGTGCCAGCAGCTTTATAACAGGGGCCGCAGATACGCAGTATTTT.